One sample yielded the 4 T cell receptor beta chains listed below, sequenced in a study of control samples from healthy donors and cancer patients. Sequencing used immunoSEQ multiplex PCR; TCRdb keeps in-frame clones, though not all of them. The data show roughly 130,000 clones, around nine tenths seen once. Input material: blood. Receptors were obtained from a man between 18 and 29 years old in good health.

The chain has TRBV29-1 and TRBJ1-2, with D hard to call. The V gene's germline CDR1 is SQVTM and CDR2 ANQGSEA. There are 12 residues in the CDR3. Trimming took 0 bases from V and 8 from J, leaving 10 bases between them. The CDR3 is CSVEEGLGGYTF. CDR3 DNA sequence: TGCAGCGTTGAAGAGGGTTTGGGAGGCTACACCTTC.

The rearrangement uses TRBV7-9 and TRBJ1-1; 8 bases map to TRBD1. The CDR3 sequence is 15 residues long. The V and J ends lost 5 bases and 2 bases, in that order; junction bases with no gene match: 7. Germline CDR1 and CDR2: SEHNR and FQNEAQ (reference sequence). CDR3 nucleotide sequence: TGTGCCAGCAGCCCGCTGACAGGGGATAACACTGAAGCTTTCTTT. Protein: CASSPLTGDNTEAFF.

This rearrangement joins TRBV6-5 to TRBJ1-6; a weak D match, TRBD1 (6 bases). Between the trimmed V and J ends, which lost 10 bases and 7 bases, there was a span of 11 bases. The CDR3 length is 12 residues. Germline-derived CDR1 and CDR2 are MNHEY and SVGAGI. The CDR3 is CATRGRNSPLHF. The CDR3 nucleotides read TGTGCCACAAGGGGGAGGAATTCACCCCTCCACTTT.

This chain connects TRBV9 to TRBJ1-6; the match to TRBD1 covers 9 bases. The CDR3 loop spans 15 amino acids. V was pared by 4 bases and J by 7 bases, with 6 bases of the junction left unmatched. The germline CDR1 and CDR2 sequences are SGDLS and YYNGEE. The CDR3 reads CASSPGGTGNSPLHF. As DNA, the CDR3 is TGTGCCAGCAGCCCAGGTGGGACAGGGAATTCACCCCTCCACTTT.